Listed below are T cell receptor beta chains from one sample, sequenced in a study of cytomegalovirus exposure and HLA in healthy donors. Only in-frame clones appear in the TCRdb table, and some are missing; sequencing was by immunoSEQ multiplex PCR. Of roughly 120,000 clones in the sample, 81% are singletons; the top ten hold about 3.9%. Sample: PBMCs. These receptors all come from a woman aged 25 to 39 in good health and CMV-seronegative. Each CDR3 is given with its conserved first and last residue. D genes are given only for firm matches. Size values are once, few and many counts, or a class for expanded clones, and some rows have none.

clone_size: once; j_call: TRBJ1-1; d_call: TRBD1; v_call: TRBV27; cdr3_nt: TGTGCCAGCAGTTTAATTGGGACAGGGGGTTTTATGAACACTGAAGCTTTCTTT; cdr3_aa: CASSLIGTGGFMNTEAFF
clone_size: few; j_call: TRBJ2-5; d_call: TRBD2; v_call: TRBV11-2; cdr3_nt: TGTGCCAGCAGCTTAGGGGCTAGCGGGAGCAGGGAGACCCAGTACTTC; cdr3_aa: CASSLGASGSRETQYF
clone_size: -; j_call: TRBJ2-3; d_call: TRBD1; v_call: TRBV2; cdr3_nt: TGTGCCAGCAGTGCGGGACAGGGGCCAGATACGCAGTATTTT; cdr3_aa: CASSAGQGPDTQYF
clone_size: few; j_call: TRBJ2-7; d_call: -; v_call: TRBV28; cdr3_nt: TGTGCCAGCGGGGGTCAACCGGGACACCACTCCTACGAGCAGTACTTC; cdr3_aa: CASGGQPGHHSYEQYF
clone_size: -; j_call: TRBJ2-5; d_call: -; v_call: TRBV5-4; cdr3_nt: TGTGCCAGCAGCATCGGCGGAGACCAAGAGACCCAGTACTTC; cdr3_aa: CASSIGGDQETQYF
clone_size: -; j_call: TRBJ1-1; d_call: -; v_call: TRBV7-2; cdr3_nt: TGTGCCAGCAGCGTAGGGGGGGGCCGGGTTACTGAAGCTTTCTTT; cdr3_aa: CASSVGGGRVTEAFF
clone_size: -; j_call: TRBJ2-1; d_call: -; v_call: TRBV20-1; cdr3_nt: TGCAGTGCTAGACGGGACAATGAGCAGTTCTTC; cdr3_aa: CSARRDNEQFF
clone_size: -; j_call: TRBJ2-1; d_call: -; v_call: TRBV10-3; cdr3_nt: TGTGCCATCACCACAACCCGGGACTACAATGAGCAGTTCTTC; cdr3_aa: CAITTTRDYNEQFF
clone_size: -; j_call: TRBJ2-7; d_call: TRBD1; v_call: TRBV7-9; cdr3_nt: TGTTCCAGCAGCTGGGGGACAGGGGGCTTTTACGAGCAGTACTTC; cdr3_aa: CSSSWGTGGFYEQYF
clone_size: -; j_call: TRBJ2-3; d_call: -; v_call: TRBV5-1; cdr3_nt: TGCGCCAGCAGCTCTCGACAGGTAACAGATACGCAGTATTTT; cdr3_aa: CASSSRQVTDTQYF
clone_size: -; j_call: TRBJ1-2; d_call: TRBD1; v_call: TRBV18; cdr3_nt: TGTGCCAGCTCACCAGGGGACAGGGAAGGGGGCTACACCTTC; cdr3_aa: CASSPGDREGGYTF
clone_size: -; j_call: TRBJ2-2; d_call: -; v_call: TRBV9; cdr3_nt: TGTGCCAGCAGCCCCCGAGGGAGCGCGGACACCGGGGAGCTGTTTTTT; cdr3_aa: CASSPRGSADTGELFF
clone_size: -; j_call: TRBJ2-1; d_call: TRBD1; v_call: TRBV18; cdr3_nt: TGTGCCAGCTCACCCACAGGGGTCTCCTACAATGAGCAGTTCTTC; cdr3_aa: CASSPTGVSYNEQFF
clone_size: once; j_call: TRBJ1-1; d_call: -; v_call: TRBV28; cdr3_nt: TGCGCCAGCTTTGCACCCAGAAACCTTCATTTACCGGGACTTTTTGAAGCTTTCTTT; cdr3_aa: CASFAPRNLHLPGLFEAFF
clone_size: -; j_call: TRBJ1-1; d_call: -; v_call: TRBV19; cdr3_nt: TGTGCCAGTAGTACCCACATGGAGACTGAAGCTTTCTTT; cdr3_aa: CASSTHMETEAFF
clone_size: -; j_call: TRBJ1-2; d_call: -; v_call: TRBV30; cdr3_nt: TGTGCCTGGAGTCCAGGGCACGGCTACACCTTC; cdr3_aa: CAWSPGHGYTF
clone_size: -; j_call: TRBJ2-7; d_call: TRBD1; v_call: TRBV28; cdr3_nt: TGTGCCAGCAGTTTAACTGGACAGGGTATCAACGAGCAGTACTTC; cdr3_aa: CASSLTGQGINEQYF
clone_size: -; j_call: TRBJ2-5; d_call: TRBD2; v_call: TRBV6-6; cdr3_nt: TGTGCCAGCAGTTACTCGAGCGGGAGCTTGGAGACCCAGTACTTC; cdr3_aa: CASSYSSGSLETQYF
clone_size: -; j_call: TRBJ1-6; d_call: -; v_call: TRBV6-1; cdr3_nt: TGTGCCAGCAGGGGACCCGGGGGGAATTCACCCCTCCACTTT; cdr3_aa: CASRGPGGNSPLHF
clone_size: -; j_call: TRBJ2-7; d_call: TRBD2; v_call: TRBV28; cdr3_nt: TGTGCCAGCAGTTTGGGGGGGTCGAAATACGAGCAGTACTTC; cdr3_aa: CASSLGGSKYEQYF
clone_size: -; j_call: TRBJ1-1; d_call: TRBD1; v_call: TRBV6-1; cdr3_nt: TGTGCCAGCAGTGCTAAACCGGGACAGGGTAGTACTGAAGCTTTCTTT; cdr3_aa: CASSAKPGQGSTEAFF
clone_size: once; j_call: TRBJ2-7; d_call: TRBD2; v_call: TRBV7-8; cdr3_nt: TGTGCCAGCAGCCCCCGGGCTAGCGGGACCTACGAGCAGTACTTC; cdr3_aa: CASSPRASGTYEQYF
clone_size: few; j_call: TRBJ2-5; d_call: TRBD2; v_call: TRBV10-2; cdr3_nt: TGCGCCAGCAGTGAGCGGAAAAACCCCGGGACTAGACAAGAGACCCAGTACTTC; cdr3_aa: CASSERKNPGTRQETQYF
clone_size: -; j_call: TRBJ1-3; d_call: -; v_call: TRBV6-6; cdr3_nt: TGTGCCAGCACCCTATCTGGAAACACCATATATTTT; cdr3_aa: CASTLSGNTIYF
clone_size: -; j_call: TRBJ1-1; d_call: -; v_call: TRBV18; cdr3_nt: TGTGCCAGCTCACCACCGAACAGTTTTCTGAACACTGAAGCTTTCTTT; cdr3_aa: CASSPPNSFLNTEAFF
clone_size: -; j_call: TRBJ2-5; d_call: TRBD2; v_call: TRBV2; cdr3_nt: TGTGCCAGCAGTGAGACAAGGGGAGGGGTCGAAGAGACCCAGTACTTC; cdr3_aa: CASSETRGGVEETQYF
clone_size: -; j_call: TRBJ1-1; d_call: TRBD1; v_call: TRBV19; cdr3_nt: TGTGCCAGTAGTATAACGACAGGGTTAAACACTGAAGCTTTCTTT; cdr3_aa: CASSITTGLNTEAFF
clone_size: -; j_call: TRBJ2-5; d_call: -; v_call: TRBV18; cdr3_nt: TGTGCCAGCTCACCACCTCAGTCAGGGCGAGAGACCCAGTACTTC; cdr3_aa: CASSPPQSGRETQYF
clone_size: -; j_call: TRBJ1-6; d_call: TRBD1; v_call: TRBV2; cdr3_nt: TGTGCCAGCAGCCCGGACAGGGCGGAATCACCCCTCCACTTT; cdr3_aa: CASSPDRAESPLHF
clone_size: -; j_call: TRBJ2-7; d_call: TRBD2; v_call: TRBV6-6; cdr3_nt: TGTGCCAGCAGTTACCCCCAGCGGGATAGCTCCTACGAGCAGTACTTC; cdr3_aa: CASSYPQRDSSYEQYF
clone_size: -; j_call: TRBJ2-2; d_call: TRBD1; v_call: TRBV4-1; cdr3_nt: TGCGCCAGCAGCCAAGTAACTCAGGGGGCGGACGCCGGGGAGCTGTTTTTT; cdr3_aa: CASSQVTQGADAGELFF
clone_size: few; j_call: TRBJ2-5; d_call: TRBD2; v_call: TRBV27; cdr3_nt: TGTGCCAGCAGTGGGGGCGGGAGGGTGACCCAGTACTTC; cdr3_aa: CASSGGGRVTQYF
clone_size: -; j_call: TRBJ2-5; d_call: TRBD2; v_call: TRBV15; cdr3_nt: TGTGCCACCAGCAGAGAATCTAGCGGGATGCAAGAGACCCAGTACTTC; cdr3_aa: CATSRESSGMQETQYF
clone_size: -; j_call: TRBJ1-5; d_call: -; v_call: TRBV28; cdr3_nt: TGTGCCAGCACCCACACCCGGGAGCCCCAGCATTTT; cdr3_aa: CASTHTREPQHF